Below are 19 T cell receptor beta chains sequenced from a single sample in a study of T cell repertoires in cytomegalovirus infection. TCRdb re-analysed the reads in MiXCR, keeping a single row per CDR3 protein. The sample yields more than 400,000 distinct CDR3 sequences, around 27% seen once. Source material: PBMCs. The origin of the receptors is a human donor in good health (CMV status not recorded). Some clones in this sample may be carry-over from other donors' samples.

In this sample, this clonotype turned up many times. The V gene is TRBV12-5, the J gene TRBJ2-1; TRBD2 aligns across 8 bases. CDR1 is LGHNT and CDR2 is FRNRAP in the germline V gene. J lost 6 bases, V lost 0 bases, and 10 bases had no gene match. The CDR3 sequence is 17 residues long. The CDR3 DNA sequence: TGTGCTAGTGGTTTGGTACAGGGTAGCGGGACCCTCAATGAGCAGTTCTTC. This translates into CASGLVQGSGTLNEQFF.

The gene calls are TRBV4-3 and TRBJ1-1; D may be TRBD1 (6 bases). There are 14 residues in the CDR3. Germline V CDR1 and CDR2: LGHNA, YSLEER. Deletions cut 1 base from V and 4 bases from J, with 10 bases between. The CDR3 is CASSQVQGATEAFF. The DNA for the CDR3 is TGCGCCAGCAGCCAAGTACAGGGTGCCACTGAAGCTTTCTTT.

This chain uses TRBV20-1 with TRBJ1-1; D possibly corresponds to TRBD1 (5 bases). Germline V lookup: CDR1 DFQATT, CDR2 SNEGSKA (reference sequence). This CDR3 is built from 13 residues. The ends were cut back, 3 bases at V and 1 base at J, with 9 bases in the middle. CDR3 nucleotides: TGCAGTGCTAGTGGGACGGGGAACACTGAAGCTTTCTTT. Translation gives CSASGTGNTEAFF.

The chain has TRBV24-1 and TRBJ2-7; 8 nucleotides line up with TRBD1. After removal of 4 bases from V and 2 bases from J, the junction contained 6 bases not matched to a gene. This CDR3 is 15 amino acids long. The germline V gene has CDR1 KGHDR and CDR2 SFDVKD. The CDR3 region is CATSDRTGQAYEQYF. The CDR3 coding sequence is TGTGCCACCAGTGACAGAACGGGACAGGCCTACGAGCAGTACTTC.

This clonotype was observed a few times. This chain connects TRBV19 to TRBJ1-1; D is possibly TRBD1 (5 bases). CDR1 and CDR2 (germline): LNHDA, SQIVND (reference sequence). This CDR3 is 13 amino acids long. The V end lost 8 bases, the J end lost 10 bases, and 20 bases lay between the germline ends. The CDR3 protein is CASYLSRVGRAFF. For the CDR3, the DNA is TGTGCCAGTTATCTTAGCAGGGTCGGTCGAGCTTTCTTT. The whole variable domain, remainder taken from reference TRBV19 and TRBJ1-1, is DGGITQSPKYLFRKEGQNVTLSCEQNLNHDAMYWYRQDPGQGLRLIYYSQIVNDFQKGDIAEGYSVSREKKESFPLTVTSAQKNPTAFYLCASYLSRVGRAFFGQGTRLTVV.

V is TRBV30 and J is TRBJ1-1; maybe TRBD1 (5 bases). V was clipped by 5 bases and J by 0 bases, with 13 bases between them. The CDR3 runs 14 residues. Germline values: CDR1 GTSNPN, CDR2 SVGIG (reference sequence). CDR3 sequence (DNA): TGTGCCTGGGATTTGCAGGGCATGAACACTGAAGCTTTCTTT. It encodes CAWDLQGMNTEAFF.

The chain joins TRBV7-2 to TRBJ1-1, with 8 bases identical to TRBD1. CDR1 and CDR2 from the germline V gene are SGHTA and FQGNSA. The CDR3 extends over 15 amino acids. The junction had 5 bases not matched to a gene; V was cut back by 5 bases and J by 0 bases. CDR3 in amino acids: CASSPRGLMNTEAFF. In DNA, the CDR3 is TGTGCCAGCAGCCCCAGGGGGCTGATGAACACTGAAGCTTTCTTT.

The J gene is TRBJ2-7, the V gene TRBV18; D unresolved. This CDR3 comprises 12 residues. Germline loops: CDR1 KGHSH, CDR2 LQKENI. V dropped 1 base and J dropped 4 bases, with 5 bases sitting between them. CDR3 protein: CASSPQAYEQYF. Here the CDR3 DNA reads TGTGCCAGCTCACCACAGGCTTACGAGCAGTACTTC. Complete variable domain (other parts from reference TRBV18 and TRBJ2-7): NAGVMQNPRHLVRRRGQEARLRCSPMKGHSHVYWYRQLPEEGLKFMVYLQKENIIDESGMPKERFSAEFPKEGPSILRIQQVVRGDSAAYFCASSPQAYEQYFGPGTRLTVT.

This chain connects TRBV7-8 to TRBJ1-2; 7 bases line up with TRBD1. There are 15 residues in the CDR3. The J segment lost 6 bases and the V segment lost 4 bases, leaving 11 bases of the junction unmatched. Looked up from germline, CDR1 is SGHVS and CDR2 is FQNEAQ. The CDR3 DNA sequence: TGTGCCAGCAGCTCGAATCGGACAGGCACTCATGGCTACACCTTC. It specifies CASSSNRTGTHGYTF.

Only a few counts were recorded for this clonotype. CDR3 coding DNA: TGTGCCAGCAGTTACACCATCTACAATGAGCAGTTCTTC. This encodes CASSYTIYNEQFF. The J gene is TRBJ2-1, the V gene TRBV6-2 or TRBV6-3; D is unresolved. CDR3 length: 13 amino acids. CDR1 is MNHEY, CDR2 SVGEGT, per germline. Deletions cut 2 bases from V and 3 bases from J, with 5 bases between.

V is TRBV20-1 and J is TRBJ2-5; TRBD2 matches 14 bases. Looked up from germline, CDR1 is DFQATT and CDR2 is SNEGSKA (reference sequence). Trimming took 6 bases from V and 4 from J; bases not matched to a gene: 7. The CDR3 runs 15 residues. CDR3: CSATGLAGGVETQYF. The CDR3, as DNA: TGCAGTGCAACCGGACTAGCGGGAGGCGTAGAGACCCAGTACTTC.

This clonotype has more than one count but fewer than ten. V usage is TRBV28 and J usage is TRBJ1-3; the D gene is possibly TRBD1 (6 bases). Trimming pared 3 bases from V and 2 bases from J, leaving 8 bases between. The CDR3 has 14 amino acids. Germline loops: CDR1 MDHEN, CDR2 SYDVKM. The DNA of the CDR3 is TGTGCCAGCAGTTTGGGGGCACCTGGAAACACCATATATTTT. This sequence encodes CASSLGAPGNTIYF.

This clonotype was counted only a few times. The chain joins TRBV2 to TRBJ2-4, with 9 nucleotides matching TRBD2. Germline CDR1 is SNHLY and CDR2 is FYNNEI. This CDR3 is 16 amino acids long. V lost 5 bases, J lost 16 bases, and 21 bases stayed unmatched. The CDR3 bases are TGTGCCAGCAGTAGGGTAGCGGGAGAAAGAGTTCCCCCAGAATACTTC. It encodes CASSRVAGERVPPEYF.

This rearrangement joins TRBV28 to TRBJ2-5; 7 nucleotides agree with TRBD1. J gave up 4 bases and V 4 bases, and 6 bases lay outside the gene matches. Germline V gene lookup returns CDR1 MDHEN and CDR2 SYDVKM. This CDR3 region has 14 residues. CDR3 coding DNA: TGTGCCAGCAGTTCGACAGGGATGGGAGAGACCCAGTACTTC. It specifies CASSSTGMGETQYF.

The rearrangement joins TRBV20-1 to TRBJ2-7, with a tentative D call TRBD2 (6 bases). From germline, CDR1 is DFQATT and CDR2 SNEGSKA (reference sequence). The CDR3 loop spans 14 amino acids. The V end was cut by 5 bases, the J end by 5 bases, with 19 bases between. The chain's CDR3 is CSAAARGSYDEQYF. Here the CDR3 DNA reads TGCAGTGCTGCAGCCCGGGGGAGTTACGACGAGCAGTACTTC.

This clonotype was picked up a small number of times. This chain joins TRBV11-1 and TRBJ1-1; TRBD1 matches at 9 bases. Looked up from germline, CDR1 is SGHAT and CDR2 is FQDESV (reference sequence). The CDR3 runs 18 residues. The trim removed 5 bases at V and 1 base at J, leaving 14 bases unmatched. The CDR3 loop is CASSTTETGGYKNTEAFF. The CDR3 coding sequence is TGTGCCAGCAGCACCACCGAGACAGGGGGTTACAAGAACACTGAAGCTTTCTTT. The full variable domain, completed using reference TRBV11-1 and TRBJ1-1, is EAEVAQSPRYKITEKSQAVAFWCDPISGHATLYWYRQILGQGPELLVQFQDESVVDDSQLPKDRFSAERLKGVDSTLKIQPAELGDSAMYLCASSTTETGGYKNTEAFFGQGTRLTVV.

This clonotype was found a few times. The rearrangement uses TRBV12-3 or TRBV12-4 and TRBJ2-2; perhaps TRBD2 as D (5 bases). CDR3 length: 16 residues. The ends were cut back, 3 bases at V and 1 base at J, with 12 bases in the middle. The CDR3 coding sequence is TGTGCCAGCAGTTTTCTCAGCGGAGTGAACACCGGGGAGCTGTTTTTT. This gives the protein CASSFLSGVNTGELFF.

The rearrangement links TRBV6-5 to TRBJ2-5; TRBD1 is a possible D gene (6 bases). V was shortened by 8 bases and J by 4 bases, with 17 bases between the two germline ends. CDR3 length: 14 residues. CDR1 MNHEY and CDR2 SVGAGI come from the germline V gene. The CDR3 protein is CASRTDTFRETQYF. Written as DNA, the CDR3 is TGTGCCAGCCGGACAGACACCTTCCGAGAGACCCAGTACTTC.

The rearrangement joins TRBV28 to TRBJ2-7, with a weak D call TRBD1 (6 bases). Trimming removed 7 bases from V and 3 bases from J, with 28 bases in between. Per the germline V gene, CDR1 is MDHEN and CDR2 is SYDVKM. The length of the CDR3 is 18 residues. Written as DNA, the CDR3 is TGTGCCAGCACCCCGCCAGGGGAACCTGTGAGGGGATACTACGAGCAGTACTTC. This gives the protein CASTPPGEPVRGYYEQYF.